Presented here are 19 T cell receptor beta chains from one specimen sequenced in a study of OX40 agonist ivuxolimab in advanced cancers. TCRdb's copy holds only in-frame clones and misses some; the assay was immunoSEQ multiplex PCR. The sample lists 70,000 or so clones; approximately 81% were seen once. Sequenced material: CD4+ or CD8+ T cells sorted from blood, taken in a trial of the OX40 agonist ivuxolimab. The receptor set was obtained from an adult with an advanced solid tumor such as melanoma, head and neck, liver or kidney cancer.

This sequence joins TRBV5-6 and TRBJ2-7, with a possible D match to TRBD1 (7 bases). CDR1 and CDR2 from the germline V gene are SGHDT and YYEEEE. V dropped 4 bases and J dropped 3 bases, with 14 bases sitting between them. The CDR3 consists of 14 residues. DNA of the CDR3: TGTGCCAGCAGCGGGGGGCAGGGGGACTACGAGCAGTACTTC. This translates into CASSGGQGDYEQYF.

The gene calls are TRBV28 and TRBJ1-5; TRBD1 might be the D (5 bases). Trimming left V 2 bases short and J 0 bases short, with 17 bases between. The CDR3 is 18 residues long. Germline assignment: CDR1 MDHEN and CDR2 SYDVKM. CDR3 loop: CASSLEGYPRGSNQPQHF. CDR3 coding DNA: TGTGCCAGCAGTTTAGAAGGTTACCCAAGGGGTAGCAATCAGCCCCAGCATTTT.

This clone was observed a single time. The gene calls are TRBV7-8 and TRBJ1-3; D is unclear. The V gene lost 5 bases and the J gene lost 0 bases, with 17 bases spanning the gap. The CDR3 consists of 17 residues. Germline assignment: CDR1 SGHVS and CDR2 FQNEAQ. CDR3 region: CASSPYRVDSSGNTIYF. The CDR3 nucleotides read TGTGCCAGCAGCCCCTACCGGGTTGACTCCTCTGGAAACACCATATATTTT.

This chain links TRBV7-6 with TRBJ1-5; D remains ambiguous. The CDR3 covers 14 residues. CDR1 is SGHVS, CDR2 FNYEAQ, per germline. V lost 5 bases to trimming and J lost 3 bases, with 11 bases between them. CDR3 DNA sequence: TGTGCCAGCAGCCCCCGAAGTAACAATCAGCCCCAGCATTTT. Translated, it gives CASSPRSNNQPQHF.

The V gene is TRBV7-2, the J gene TRBJ1-1, with 7 bases fitting TRBD1. Germline V gene data show CDR1 as SGHTA and CDR2 as FQGNSA. The J segment lost 11 bases and the V segment lost 4 bases, leaving 10 bases of the junction unmatched. This CDR3 is 13 amino acids long. The CDR3 sequence is CASSSPPTGRAFF. The CDR3 region has the DNA TGTGCCAGCAGCTCCCCCCCGACAGGGAGGGCTTTCTTT. Complete variable domain (other parts from reference TRBV7-2 and TRBJ1-1): GAGVSQSPSNKVTEKGKDVELRCDPISGHTALYWYRQSLGQGLEFLIYFQGNSAPDKSGLPSDRFSAERTGGSVSTLTIQRTQQEDSAVYLCASSSPPTGRAFFGQGTRLTVV.

This sequence joins TRBV27 and TRBJ1-2; TRBD1 matches 11 bases. In germline, CDR1 is MNHEY, CDR2 SMNVEV (reference sequence). This CDR3 is built from 15 residues. J gave up 2 bases and V 6 bases, and 5 bases lay outside the gene matches. The CDR3 is CASRSRTGGNYGYTF. DNA of the CDR3: TGTGCCAGCAGGTCCCGGACAGGGGGCAACTATGGCTACACCTTC.

This clone occurred a few times. This sequence joins TRBV11-2 and TRBJ1-6, with D unresolved. V lost 4 bases, J lost 10 bases, and 5 bases lay in between. The germline V gene has CDR1 SGHAT and CDR2 FQNNGV. The CDR3 loop spans 11 amino acids. CDR3 coding DNA: TGTGCCAGCAGCTCATCATCACCCCTCCACTTT. Translating it yields CASSSSSPLHF.

This clone was observed a few times. The CDR3 protein is CASSKGQFQETQYF. The CDR3 DNA is TGTGCCAGCAGCAAGGGACAGTTCCAAGAGACCCAGTACTTC. The chain couples TRBV21-1 to TRBJ2-5; TRBD1 was called by the table and not checked on the DNA. TRBV21-1 is a pseudogene. CDR3 length: 14 amino acids.

The chain is built from TRBV4-2 and TRBJ2-3; the D gene is possibly TRBD2 (7 bases). Germline assignment: CDR1 LGHNA and CDR2 YNFKEQ. This CDR3 has 16 amino acids. V was trimmed by 0 bases and J by 4 bases, leaving 14 bases between them. The CDR3 DNA sequence: TGTGCCAGCAGCCAAGATGGTGGGGGGGCTTCAGATACGCAGTATTTT. It encodes CASSQDGGGASDTQYF.

The chain employs TRBV5-5 and TRBJ1-5; 9 bases are a match to TRBD1. V lost 0 bases to trimming and J lost 2 bases; unmatched junction nucleotides: 12. Per germline, CDR1 SGHKS and CDR2 YYEKEE (reference sequence). CDR3 length: 19 residues. This CDR3 is CASSLVLRDRVLGNQPQHF. The CDR3 nucleotides are TGTGCCAGCAGCTTGGTCCTTCGGGACAGGGTCTTAGGCAATCAGCCCCAGCATTTT.

The V gene is TRBV25-1, the J gene TRBJ1-5, with D possibly matching TRBD1 (6 bases). The V gene lost 7 bases and the J gene lost 7 bases, with 26 bases spanning the gap. The CDR3 runs 17 residues. Germline loops: CDR1 MGHDK, CDR2 SYGVNS. The CDR3 region has the DNA TGTGCCAGCACCACCTCCCCTGGGGCAGGGGCGCGGCAGCCCCAGCATTTT. Translated, it gives CASTTSPGAGARQPQHF. The variable domain in full, with the rest retrieved from reference TRBV25-1 and TRBJ1-5, is EADIYQTPRYLVIGTGKKITLECSQTMGHDKMYWYQQDPGMELHLIHYSYGVNSTEKGDLSSESTVSRIRTEHFPLTLESARPSHTSQYLCASTTSPGAGARQPQHFGDGTRLSIL.

The genes are TRBV6-5 and TRBJ1-3; 8 bases line up with TRBD1. Trimming removed 5 bases from V and 4 bases from J; junction bases left unmatched: 7. This CDR3 is 15 amino acids long. Germline CDR1 is MNHEY and CDR2 is SVGAGI. The CDR3 here is CASSPETGAGNTIYF. In DNA, the CDR3 is TGTGCCAGCAGTCCGGAGACAGGGGCCGGAAACACCATATATTTT.

This clone was picked up one time. The chain couples TRBV18 to TRBJ1-4; no reliable D call. Germline-derived CDR1 and CDR2 are KGHSH and LQKENI. V lost 1 base and J lost 5, with 11 bases in between. This CDR3 is built from 15 residues. The CDR3 is CASSPREVGNEKLFF. CDR3 DNA sequence: TGTGCCAGCTCACCACGGGAGGTGGGAAATGAAAAACTGTTTTTT.

This chain joins TRBV7-8 and TRBJ1-2, with D possibly being TRBD1 (5 bases). Trimming cost V 8 bases and J 5 bases, with 21 bases left between them. CDR1 SGHVS and CDR2 FQNEAQ come from the germline V gene. This CDR3 has 15 amino acids. This CDR3 reads CASRRGLGGTYGYTF. The DNA for the CDR3 is TGTGCCAGCCGACGAGGTCTGGGGGGAACGTATGGCTACACCTTC.

The CDR3 nucleotides are TGTGCCAGCAGTTTAAGGGGGGGTGGCTATGGCTACACCTTC. It translates to CASSLRGGGYGYTF. The V gene is TRBV28, the J gene TRBJ1-2, with D perhaps matching TRBD1 (6 bases). This CDR3 contains 14 residues. Germline V gives CDR1 MDHEN, CDR2 SYDVKM. V was cut by 2 bases and J by 4 bases, with 11 bases left in between.

Only a few counts were recorded for this clone. This chain links TRBV19 with TRBJ2-6; perhaps D is TRBD1 or TRBD2 (6 bases each). Trimming took 7 bases from V and 4 from J, leaving 20 bases between them. This CDR3 has 17 amino acids. Looked up from germline, CDR1 is LNHDA and CDR2 is SQIVND (reference sequence). The CDR3 loop reads CASKTGALVTGANVLTF. The DNA of the CDR3 is TGTGCCAGTAAGACGGGGGCCCTGGTAACCGGGGCCAACGTCCTGACTTTC.

This chain links TRBV21-1 with TRBJ2-7; the table's D gene call, TRBD1, was not cross checked with the DNA. TRBV21-1 is recorded as a pseudogene. The CDR3 has 17 amino acids. Here the CDR3 reads CASSERGTGGKAYEQYF. In DNA, the CDR3 is TGTGCCAGCAGCGAAAGAGGGACAGGGGGGAAGGCCTACGAGCAGTACTTC.

The J gene is TRBJ1-6, the V gene TRBV5-4, with 7 bases aligning to TRBD1. The CDR3 is made up of 15 amino acids. Unmatched junction bases numbered 1, after V lost 4 bases and J lost 0 bases. Germline CDR1 and CDR2: SGHNT and YYREEE (reference sequence). This CDR3 reads CASSPGGSYNSPLHF. CDR3 bases: TGTGCCAGCAGCCCAGGGGGCTCCTATAATTCACCCCTCCACTTT.

This clone turned up a few times. The same CDR3 arises from other DNA sequences in this sample as well. V usage is TRBV10-2 and J usage is TRBJ2-7, with D uncertain. The V gene lost 6 bases and the J gene lost 0 bases, with 6 bases spanning the gap. The germline gives CDR1 WSHSY, CDR2 SAAADI. The CDR3 length is 12 residues. DNA of the CDR3: TGCGCCAGCAGCCTAAGCTCCTACGAGCAGTACTTC. Its protein product is CASSLSSYEQYF.